The next 31 T cell receptor beta chains were all read from a single sample in a study of blood T cell repertoires in COVID-19. Method: immunoSEQ multiplex PCR; TCRdb's copy keeps in-frame clones and lacks some. The repertoire holds nearly 50,000 clones, with roughly 82% as singletons. Sample: peripheral blood. These receptors all stem from a woman aged 55-69 years with acute or convalescent COVID-19.

This chain joins TRBV12-3 or TRBV12-4 and TRBJ1-2; tentative D call: TRBD1 (6 bases). This CDR3 region has 13 residues. Trimming stripped 5 bases from V and 7 bases from J, with 14 bases between. In DNA, the CDR3 is TGTGCCAGCAGTCAAGGGAGGGGGTCTGGCTACACCTTC. Translated, it gives CASSQGRGSGYTF.

This clone was recorded only once. This chain joins TRBV4-1 and TRBJ1-1, with D possibly TRBD1 on 5 matching bases. The CDR3 runs 14 residues. V dropped 3 bases and J dropped 10 bases, with 18 bases sitting between them. CDR1 and CDR2 from the germline V gene are MGHRA and YSYEKL. The DNA of the CDR3 is TGCGCCAGCAGCCATGGGGCCCAGGGAAGTGGAGCTTTCTTT. Its translation: CASSHGAQGSGAFF.

The chain joins TRBV5-4 to TRBJ2-1; 13 bases are shared with TRBD2. The ends lost 5 bases at V and 10 bases at J; junction bases unmatched: 9. This CDR3 is built from 15 residues. Germline CDR1 is SGHNT and CDR2 is YYREEE (reference sequence). The CDR3 sequence: CASRRGLAGALEQFF. CDR3 nucleotide sequence: TGTGCCAGCAGACGAGGACTAGCGGGGGCTTTGGAGCAGTTCTTC.

The CDR3 nucleotides read TGTGCCAGCAGCGTAGCGGGAGTGATAGATACGCAGTATTTT. Translating it yields CASSVAGVIDTQYF. This chain connects TRBV9 to TRBJ2-3, with D tentatively TRBD2 (6 bases). Germline V CDR1 and CDR2: SGDLS, YYNGEE. CDR3 size: 14 residues. V was clipped by 0 bases and J by 5 bases, with 10 bases between them. Based on the CDR3 plus reference TRBV9 and TRBJ2-3, the full variable domain is DSGVTQTPKHLITATGQRVTLRCSPRSGDLSVYWYQQSLDQGLQFLIQYYNGEERAKGNILERFSAQQFPDLHSELNLSSLELGDSALYFCASSVAGVIDTQYFGPGTRLTVL.

This chain uses TRBV10-3 with TRBJ1-2; 8 bases match TRBD1. The V segment lost 4 bases and the J segment 4 bases; nucleotides outside the gene matches: 8. The CDR3 length is 15 residues. Germline V lookup: CDR1 ENHRY, CDR2 SYGVKD. This CDR3 reads CAISVGQGLAYGYTF. As DNA, the CDR3 is TGTGCCATCAGTGTAGGACAGGGACTCGCCTATGGCTACACCTTC.

The J gene is TRBJ2-3, the V gene TRBV28; 8 bases agree with TRBD2. V lost 4 bases, J lost 3 bases, and 12 bases stayed unmatched. CDR3 length equals 17 residues. Germline loops: CDR1 MDHEN, CDR2 SYDVKM. CDR3 DNA sequence: TGTGCCAGCAGTTCCCACTCGGTTCGGGGGGGGACAGATACGCAGTATTTT. It translates to CASSSHSVRGGTDTQYF.

The chain uses TRBV12-3 or TRBV12-4 and TRBJ1-2, with 7 bases identical to TRBD1. The CDR3 has 13 residues. V dropped 5 bases and J dropped 7; count of bases not matched to a gene: 7. DNA for the CDR3: TGTGCCAGCAGTCGCAGACAGGGTCTTGGCTACACCTTC. It specifies CASSRRQGLGYTF.

This chain links TRBV5-1 with TRBJ1-5; the match to TRBD1 covers 9 bases. Germline-derived CDR1 and CDR2 are SGHRS and YFSETQ. The V segment lost 2 bases and the J segment 3 bases; nucleotides outside the gene matches: 3. CDR3 length: 15 amino acids. CDR3 DNA sequence: TGCGCCAGCAGCTTCCGGGACAGGGTCAATCAGCCCCAGCATTTT. This sequence encodes CASSFRDRVNQPQHF.

The chain is built from TRBV6-5 and TRBJ1-2; TRBD1 aligns across 10 bases. This CDR3 comprises 14 residues. With V trimmed by 6 bases and J by 8 bases, 9 bases remained unmatched. The germline V gene encodes CDR1 MNHEY and CDR2 SVGAGI. DNA of the CDR3: TGTGCCAGCAGACCCGACAGGGGGCTCGGGGGCTACACCTTC. This sequence encodes CASRPDRGLGGYTF.

This clone has a handful of counts. The chain carries TRBV18 and TRBJ1-1; 10 bases align to TRBD1. Germline V gene sequence: CDR1 KGHSH, CDR2 LQKENI. V lost 0 bases, J lost 11 bases, and 15 bases stayed unmatched. This CDR3 comprises 17 residues. This chain's CDR3 is CASSPPLRTGGSAEAFF. CDR3 nucleotides: TGTGCCAGCTCACCACCGCTTCGGACAGGGGGTTCGGCGGAGGCTTTCTTT.

The chain joins TRBV6-1 to TRBJ1-2; 8 nucleotides align to TRBD1. The CDR3 is 14 amino acids. Germline V lookup: CDR1 MNHNS, CDR2 SASEGT. Germline trimming cut 0 bases from V and 8 bases from J; bases unmatched to any gene: 5. CDR3 in DNA: TGTGCCAGCAGTGAAGCGGGCAGGGGGCCGGGCTACACCTTC. This codes for CASSEAGRGPGYTF.

V and J are TRBV6-5 and TRBJ2-1, with 7 positions matching TRBD2. V lost 0 bases to trimming and J lost 6 bases; unmatched junction nucleotides: 5. Germline assignment: CDR1 MNHEY and CDR2 SVGAGI. This CDR3 has 15 residues. CDR3 amino acids: CASSYSGGRRNEQFF. As DNA, the CDR3 is TGTGCCAGCAGTTACTCCGGCGGGAGACGCAATGAGCAGTTCTTC.

This sequence joins TRBV7-8 and TRBJ1-4, with 8 bases identical to TRBD1. J gave up 5 bases and V 7 bases, and 6 bases lay outside the gene matches. Germline V gene lookup returns CDR1 SGHVS and CDR2 FQNEAQ. The CDR3 totals 14 residues. This CDR3 is CASTRGQANEKLFF. DNA for the CDR3: TGTGCCAGCACCAGGGGACAGGCAAATGAAAAACTGTTTTTT.

V usage is TRBV2 and J usage is TRBJ1-1; the D gene is possibly TRBD1 (6 bases). V was cut by 6 bases and J by 8 bases, with 19 bases left in between. The CDR3 contains 14 residues. Germline CDR1 SNHLY, CDR2 FYNNEI. The CDR3 DNA follows: TGTGCCAGCAGAACAAACGGAGCAGGGGCGGAAGCTTTCTTT. This gives the protein CASRTNGAGAEAFF.

This chain links TRBV19 with TRBJ1-6, with TRBD1 matching over 7 bases. CDR3 size: 14 residues. V shed 7 bases, J shed 3 bases, and the junction held 3 bases outside the gene matches. Germline V CDR1 and CDR2: LNHDA, SQIVND (reference sequence). CDR3 sequence: CASTTGDYNSPLHF. The CDR3 nucleotides are TGTGCCAGTACTACAGGGGACTATAATTCACCCCTCCACTTT.

This chain links TRBV18 with TRBJ1-3, with a tentative D call TRBD1 (5 bases). The CDR3 runs to 15 residues. V lost 3 bases, J lost 0 bases, and 9 bases lay in between. Germline CDR1 reads KGHSH; CDR2 reads LQKENI. CDR3 amino acids: CASSPRQSSGNTIYF. CDR3 sequence (DNA): TGTGCCAGCTCACCTAGACAGTCCTCTGGAAACACCATATATTTT.

The rearrangement links TRBV7-3 to TRBJ2-5; tentatively, D is TRBD1 (6 bases). V was shortened by 5 bases and J by 2 bases, with 9 bases between the two germline ends. CDR1 is SGHTA, CDR2 FQGTGA, per germline. The CDR3 runs 13 residues. The CDR3 loop reads CASSRTAQETQYF. The CDR3 DNA is TGTGCCAGCAGCAGGACAGCTCAAGAGACCCAGTACTTC.

This chain links TRBV6-1 with TRBJ2-7; 7 nucleotides agree with TRBD2. Germline V CDR1 and CDR2: MNHNS, SASEGT. The CDR3 is 16 amino acids. V was pared by 2 bases and J by 4 bases, with 11 bases of the junction left unmatched. In DNA form, the CDR3 reads TGTGCCAGCAGTGAACGAGCGGGGCTAGAGGGATACGAGCAGTACTTC. Its protein is CASSERAGLEGYEQYF.

The CDR3 is CASSPDSFYEQYF. CDR3 coding DNA: TGTGCCAGCTCACCAGACAGCTTCTACGAGCAGTACTTC. V is TRBV18 and J is TRBJ2-7; the D gene is possibly TRBD1 (5 bases). With 2 bases removed from V and 3 bases from J, the gap between germline ends came to 8 bases. Germline CDR1 and CDR2: KGHSH and LQKENI. The CDR3 has 13 residues.

The chain combines TRBV6-5 with TRBJ1-6, with D maybe TRBD1 (6 bases). This CDR3 is built from 15 residues. The V end was cut by 5 bases, the J end by 8 bases, with 16 bases between. CDR1 and CDR2 (germline): MNHEY, SVGAGI. The CDR3 loop reads CASSRLSSGDSPLHF. CDR3 coding DNA: TGTGCCAGCAGTAGGTTGTCGTCAGGGGATTCACCCCTCCACTTT.

The rearrangement uses TRBV24-1 and TRBJ1-6, with a possible D match to TRBD1 (6 bases). The CDR3 totals 15 residues. The germline V gene has CDR1 KGHDR and CDR2 SFDVKD. V was clipped by 2 bases and J by 9 bases, with 13 bases between them. In nucleotides, the CDR3 is TGTGCCACCAGTGATTCAGGGGAGCCGGGTTCACCCCTCCACTTT. Its protein product is CATSDSGEPGSPLHF.

This chain connects TRBV5-4 to TRBJ1-2, with a weak D call TRBD1 (5 bases). This CDR3 region has 13 residues. The V gene lost 5 bases and the J gene lost 3 bases, with 11 bases spanning the gap. Germline V gene data show CDR1 as SGHNT and CDR2 as YYREEE (reference sequence). As DNA, the CDR3 is TGTGCCAGCAGATACGACAGTTACTATGGCTACACCTTC. Protein: CASRYDSYYGYTF. Full variable domain (rest looked up from reference TRBV5-4 and TRBJ1-2): ETGVTQSPTHLIKTRGQQVTLRCSSQSGHNTVSWYQQALGQGPQFIFQYYREEENGRGNFPPRFSGLQFPNYSSELNVNALELDDSALYLCASRYDSYYGYTFGSGTRLTVV.

The rearrangement links TRBV5-5 to TRBJ1-1, with D possibly matching TRBD1 (6 bases). Per germline, CDR1 SGHKS and CDR2 YYEKEE (reference sequence). With 2 bases removed from V and 0 bases from J, the gap between germline ends came to 17 bases. This CDR3 has 17 amino acids. The CDR3 nucleotides are TGTGCCAGCAGCTTTAGTCCCACAACAGGGATGAACACTGAAGCTTTCTTT. Protein product: CASSFSPTTGMNTEAFF.

In its sample, this clone was seen once. The chain joins TRBV18 to TRBJ1-6; possible D gene TRBD1, 6 bases. Germline V gives CDR1 KGHSH, CDR2 LQKENI. This CDR3 comprises 19 residues. Trimming removed 0 bases at V and 5 bases at J, with 20 bases between. CDR3 nucleotide sequence: TGTGCCAGCTCACCACCGACAGGACACCAAACCCCAGATAATTCACCCCTCCACTTT. The encoded protein is CASSPPTGHQTPDNSPLHF.

V is TRBV11-2 and J is TRBJ1-6; D remains ambiguous. The CDR3 covers 14 residues. The ends were cut back, 4 bases at V and 0 bases at J, with 4 bases in the middle. Germline V CDR1 and CDR2: SGHAT, FQNNGV. The CDR3 sequence is CASSSFSYNSPLHF. The CDR3 DNA sequence: TGTGCCAGCAGCTCGTTCTCCTATAATTCACCCCTCCACTTT.

The gene calls are TRBV18 and TRBJ1-5, with 7 nucleotides matching TRBD1. Germline V gene lookup returns CDR1 KGHSH and CDR2 LQKENI. The CDR3 runs to 14 residues. V gave up 6 bases and J gave up 5 bases; unmatched junction bases: 7. The CDR3 DNA reads TGTGCCAGCTCGCCAACAGGGGCGGATCAGCCCCAGCATTTT. Its translation is CASSPTGADQPQHF.

The rearrangement joins TRBV5-1 to TRBJ2-7, with D perhaps matching TRBD2 (5 bases). Per germline, CDR1 SGHRS and CDR2 YFSETQ. The CDR3 extends over 11 amino acids. V lost 4 bases to trimming and J lost 8 bases, with 10 bases between them. As DNA, the CDR3 is TGCGCCAGCAGCCCCGGGGAGAAGCAGTACTTC. It codes for CASSPGEKQYF. Filled out from reference TRBV5-1 and TRBJ2-7, the complete variable domain reads KAGVTQTPRYLIKTRGQQVTLSCSPISGHRSVSWYQQTPGQGLQFLFEYFSETQRNKGNFPGRFSGRQFSNSRSEMNVSTLELGDSALYLCASSPGEKQYFGPGTRLTVT.

The chain couples TRBV19 to TRBJ1-1, with 7 bases matching TRBD1. This CDR3 contains 14 residues. Trimming cost V 3 bases and J 5 bases; bases outside gene matches: 6. Germline-derived CDR1 and CDR2 are LNHDA and SQIVND (reference sequence). CDR3 bases: TGTGCCAGTAGTATTCGGGCAGGGGGGACTGAAGCTTTCTTT. Protein sequence: CASSIRAGGTEAFF.

The rearrangement uses TRBV29-1 and TRBJ1-1; TRBD1 matches 7 bases. The length of the CDR3 is 12 residues. V lost 4 bases and J lost 9; bases outside the gene matches: 8. CDR1 is SQVTM and CDR2 is ANQGSEA in the germline V gene. The CDR3 nucleotides are TGCAGCGTTGTGCTTGACAGGGCAAAAGCTTTCTTT. This gives the protein CSVVLDRAKAFF.

V usage is TRBV11-1 and J usage is TRBJ2-1; a weak D match, TRBD2 (7 bases). Germline CDR1 reads SGHAT; CDR2 reads FQDESV (reference sequence). The V end lost 4 bases, the J end lost 6 bases, and 16 bases lay between the germline ends. The length of the CDR3 is 15 residues. The CDR3 reads CASSSTSRGLNEQFF. CDR3 nucleotides: TGTGCCAGCAGCTCGACTAGCAGGGGACTCAATGAGCAGTTCTTC.

A few counts support this clone. This chain uses TRBV7-8 with TRBJ2-3, with D possibly TRBD2 on 7 matching bases. Germline CDR1 reads SGHVS; CDR2 reads FQNEAQ. V was shortened by 5 bases and J by 3 bases, with 15 bases between the two germline ends. The CDR3 length is 15 residues. For the CDR3, the DNA is TGTGCCAGCAGCCCAGAGGGGGGGCGGACAGATACGCAGTATTTT. It encodes CASSPEGGRTDTQYF.